The 15 T cell receptor beta chains presented below share a single source sample, sequenced in a study of regulatory T cells in long-lasting Graves disease (dated by TCRdb to the early 2020s). The time point label on this specimen signifies: newly diagnosed GD, antithyroid drugs for less than 3 months. For both TCR sequencing and RNA sequencing, RNA was extracted from PBMCs in TRIzol. Receptor amplification or capture employed multiplex PCR. Sequencing was carried out with an Illumina HiSeq 4000. CDR3 regions were amplified by Arm-PCR with iRepertoire HTBI primers to construct TCR beta libraries. TCRdb reprocessed the public reads (quality trimming at Q25 with fastp, clone calling with MiXCR) and kept in-frame beta chains. All rows with the same CDR3 protein become a single entry with the most common DNA and genes. This sample is represented by around 500,000 distinct CDR3 sequences; roughly 12% of them were singletons. The ten largest make up 8.5% to 10% of the sample.

In addition, the sample was reused for a study of T cells in Graves' hyperthyroidism and ophthalmopathy.

The sequencing used peripheral blood mononuclear cells (PBMCs), collected at new diagnosis, from a patient treated with antithyroid drugs. The receptors here all came from a man aged 25 to 45 with Graves disease. Donor details come from another sample of the same person, matched by shared clones.

The V call is TRBV5-6, the J call TRBJ1-1; 12 bases fit TRBD1. Germline loops: CDR1 SGHDT, CDR2 YYEEEE. The CDR3 runs to 16 residues. V was clipped by 4 bases and J by 3 bases; unmatched bases: 7. The CDR3 DNA reads TGTGCCAGCAGCGGGGGACAGGGGGCGGGGGACACTGAAGCTTTCTTT. Its translation: CASSGGQGAGDTEAFF.

The chain recombines TRBV6-2 or TRBV6-3 with TRBJ2-3, with TRBD2 identical over 9 bases. The CDR3 sequence is 14 residues long. Germline CDR1 is MNHEY and CDR2 is SVGEGT. After removal of 7 bases from V and 2 bases from J, the junction contained 4 bases not matched to a gene. CDR3 in DNA: TGTGCCAGCAAGCGGGAGGCTTCCACAGATACGCAGTATTTT. This translates into CASKREASTDTQYF.

Turning to this clonotype: A much larger clonotype is one base distant, so this may be a read error. This sequence joins TRBV6-2 or TRBV6-3 and TRBJ2-1; TRBD2 aligns across 15 bases. The CDR3 extends over 17 amino acids. Germline V gene sequence: CDR1 MNHEY, CDR2 SVGEGT. With 6 bases clipped from V and 10 bases from J, the junction kept 13 bases outside the gene matches. This chain's CDR3 is CASRNSGTSGRYHEQFF. In DNA form, the CDR3 reads TGTGCCAGCAGGAATTCCGGGACTAGCGGGAGGTACCACGAGCAGTTCTTC.

The chain has TRBV20-1 and TRBJ1-2; D unclear. Germline V gene sequence: CDR1 DFQATT, CDR2 SNEGSKA (reference sequence). This CDR3 is 12 amino acids long. Trimming removed 3 bases from V and 3 bases from J, with 8 bases in between. CDR3 nucleotides: TGCAGTGCTAGGTGGGGTTACTATGGCTACACCTTC. The encoded protein is CSARWGYYGYTF.

This clonotype has ten or more counts. The chain recombines TRBV2 with TRBJ2-1, with TRBD2 identical over 7 bases. Germline V gives CDR1 SNHLY, CDR2 FYNNEI. The CDR3 covers 13 residues. This CDR3 is CASGLADYNEQFF. For the CDR3, the DNA is TGTGCGTCAGGGCTAGCGGATTACAATGAGCAGTTCTTC.

This clonotype was counted at least ten times. The rearrangement joins TRBV2 to TRBJ2-1; D is ambiguous. CDR3 length equals 14 residues. Deletions cut 3 bases from V and 2 bases from J, with 8 bases between. Germline V gene sequence: CDR1 SNHLY, CDR2 FYNNEI. The CDR3: CASSDGYAYNEQFF. The CDR3 nucleotides read TGTGCCAGCAGTGATGGGTACGCCTACAATGAGCAGTTCTTC.

The CDR3 nucleotides read TGTGCCTGGAGGGGACAGGGGGAGGCGCCCCAGCATTTT. Its translation: CAWRGQGEAPQHF. The genes are TRBV30 and TRBJ1-5; 11 bases are a match to TRBD1. V gave up 3 bases and J gave up 9 bases; unmatched junction bases: 4. This CDR3 comprises 13 residues. Looked up from germline, CDR1 is GTSNPN and CDR2 is SVGIG (reference sequence). Using reference TRBV30 and TRBJ1-5 for the parts outside the CDR3, the full variable domain is SQTIHQWPATLVQPVGSPLSLECTVEGTSNPNLYWYRQAAGRGLQLLFYSVGIGQISSEVPQNLSASRPQDRQFILSSKKLLLSDSGFYLCAWRGQGEAPQHFGDGTRLSIL.

This chain uses TRBV29-1 with TRBJ1-4; D gene unclear. In germline, CDR1 is SQVTM, CDR2 ANQGSEA. CDR3 size: 14 residues. Between the trimmed V and J ends, which lost 4 bases and 0 bases, there was a span of 9 bases. CDR3 sequence reads: CSVAVGTTNEKLFF. DNA for the CDR3: TGCAGCGTTGCGGTAGGGACAACTAATGAAAAACTGTTTTTT.

This clonotype occurred many times. The chain is built from TRBV2 and TRBJ2-1; 9 nucleotides agree with TRBD2. CDR3 size: 15 residues. V lost 4 bases and J lost 7; bases outside the gene matches: 8. Germline CDR1 is SNHLY and CDR2 is FYNNEI. In DNA form, the CDR3 reads TGTGCCAGCAGTGTAGGACTAGCGAGAGGAAATGAGCAGTTCTTC. It yields the protein CASSVGLARGNEQFF. Full variable domain (rest looked up from reference TRBV2 and TRBJ2-1): EPEVTQTPSHQVTQMGQEVILRCVPISNHLYFYWYRQILGQKVEFLVSFYNNEISEKSEIFDDQFSVERPDGSNFTLKIRSTKLEDSAMYFCASSVGLARGNEQFFGPGTRLTVL.

This clonotype was seen many times. This chain connects TRBV30 to TRBJ2-7, with 7 bases fitting TRBD1. The length of the CDR3 is 12 residues. Germline-derived CDR1 and CDR2 are GTSNPN and SVGIG (reference sequence). The trim removed 5 bases at V and 7 bases at J, leaving 8 bases unmatched. CDR3 residues: CAWSDRVQEQYF. Here the CDR3 DNA reads TGTGCCTGGTCTGACAGGGTTCAGGAGCAGTACTTC.

J is TRBJ1-1 and V is TRBV10-3, with 7 nucleotides matching TRBD1. V gave up 4 bases and J gave up 1 base; unmatched junction bases: 3. The CDR3 runs to 14 residues. Germline loops: CDR1 ENHRY, CDR2 SYGVKD. The DNA for the CDR3 is TGTGCCATCAGTGGGGACAGCCGGAACACTGAAGCTTTCTTT. Translating gives CAISGDSRNTEAFF.

This clonotype has a handful of counts. The V gene is TRBV20-1, the J gene TRBJ2-3, with 14 bases identical to TRBD2. Per germline, CDR1 DFQATT and CDR2 SNEGSKA (reference sequence). The CDR3 loop spans 15 amino acids. Trimming cost V 5 bases and J 6 bases; bases outside gene matches: 7. CDR3 nucleotides: TGCAGTGCTCCACCGGGACTAGCGGGAGAGGATACGCAGTATTTT. Protein: CSAPPGLAGEDTQYF.

This clonotype was seen many times. CDR3 region: CASSEEASGIGEQFF. CDR3 DNA sequence: TGTGCCAGCAGTGAAGAGGCTAGCGGGATTGGTGAGCAGTTCTTC. The chain carries TRBV2 and TRBJ2-1; 9 nucleotides agree with TRBD2. Trimming removed 1 base from V and 9 bases from J; junction bases left unmatched: 7. This CDR3 is 15 amino acids long. Germline lookup yields CDR1 SNHLY and CDR2 FYNNEI.

There are many counts of this clonotype. The chain joins TRBV11-1 to TRBJ2-7; D is tentatively TRBD1 or TRBD2 (5 bases each). Trimming stripped 5 bases from V and 5 bases from J, with 19 bases between. CDR1 and CDR2 (germline): SGHAT, FQDESV (reference sequence). This CDR3 spans 15 amino acids. DNA of the CDR3: TGTGCCAGCAGCCGAGCACGGGAATTGGGGGACGAGCAGTACTTC. Amino acids: CASSRARELGDEQYF.

This clonotype was seen many times. The genes are TRBV20-1 and TRBJ1-5, with a tentative D call TRBD1 (6 bases). The germline gives CDR1 DFQATT, CDR2 SNEGSKA (reference sequence). This CDR3 comprises 14 residues. Trimming stripped 3 bases from V and 0 bases from J, with 9 bases between. CDR3 bases: TGCAGTGCTAGTCGGACAGATAGCAATCAGCCCCAGCATTTT. Its translation: CSASRTDSNQPQHF.